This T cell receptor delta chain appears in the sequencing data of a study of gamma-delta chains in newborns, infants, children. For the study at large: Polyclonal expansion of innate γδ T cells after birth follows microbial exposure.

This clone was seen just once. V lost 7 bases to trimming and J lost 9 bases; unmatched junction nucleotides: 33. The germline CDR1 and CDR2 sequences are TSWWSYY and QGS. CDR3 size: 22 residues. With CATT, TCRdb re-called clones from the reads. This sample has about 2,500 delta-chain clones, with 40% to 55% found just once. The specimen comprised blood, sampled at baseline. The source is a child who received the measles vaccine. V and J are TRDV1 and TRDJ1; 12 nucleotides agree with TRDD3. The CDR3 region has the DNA TGTGCTCTTGCAGCGTCCCCGCCCGTCTGGGGGATACGCGCGCCTTACGGGGGGGAACTCATCTTT. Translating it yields CALAASPPVWGIRAPYGGELIF.